This entry describes one T cell receptor beta chain. What it binds is not known. The data were obtained in a study of T cell responses to AZD1222 COVID-19 vaccine. The J segment lost 6 bases and the V segment lost 5 bases, leaving 8 bases of the junction unmatched. The CDR3 is made up of 15 amino acids. Looked up from germline, CDR1 is SEHNR and CDR2 is FQNEAQ (reference sequence). Study results and caveats: Repertoires in all cases were sampled only once the peak T cell response had passed.

The protocol was immunoSEQ multiplex PCR, while the TCRdb copy is restricted to in-frame clones and leaves out a portion. The sample records some 110,000 clones, 88% being singletons. The input for sequencing was peripheral blood, taken on day 0 of AZD1222 vaccination. The source is an adult in good health. The chain carries TRBV7-9 and TRBJ1-2; TRBD1 matches at 11 bases. CDR3 nucleotides: TGTGCCAGCAGCGTGTCCGGGACAGGGGGAAATGGCTACACCTTC. It yields the protein CASSVSGTGGNGYTF. Looking up the rest from reference TRBV7-9 and TRBJ1-2 gives the full variable domain: DTGVSQNPRHKITKRGQNVTFRCDPISEHNRLYWYRQTLGQGPEFLTYFQNEAQLEKSRLLSDRFSAERPKGSFSTLEIQRTEQGDSAMYLCASSVSGTGGNGYTFGSGTRLTVV.